The next 18 T cell receptor beta chains were all read from a single sample in a study of T cell repertoires in cytomegalovirus infection. TCRdb reanalysed the reads using MiXCR and keeps one entry per CDR3 protein. The table records roughly 800,000 distinct CDR3 sequences, just under 30% of them present only once. Their specific antigens are unknown. Sequenced material: cultured CD8+ T cells from PBMCs, taken from culture after CMV antigen stimulation. The receptors were gathered from a human donor in good health (CMV status not recorded). Some clones in this sample may be carry-over from other donors' samples.

The chain couples TRBV20-1 to TRBJ2-5; D is undetermined. CDR1 and CDR2 from the germline V gene are DFQATT and SNEGSKA (reference sequence). The CDR3 is 14 amino acids. V dropped 6 bases and J dropped 7 bases, with 21 bases sitting between them. CDR3 coding DNA: TGCAGTGCCACCCCGGAGAGCCCTTTGTGGACCCAGTACTTC. It translates to CSATPESPLWTQYF.

This clonotype was seen only a few times. The CDR3 DNA is TGTGCCAGCAGTTGGACAGGGGGAGTAGCCGGGGAGCTGTTTTTT. Protein: CASSWTGGVAGELFF. The chain links TRBV7-9 to TRBJ2-2; 10 nucleotides match TRBD1. CDR3 length: 15 amino acids. Looked up from germline, CDR1 is SEHNR and CDR2 is FQNEAQ (reference sequence). V lost 6 bases to trimming and J lost 6 bases; unmatched junction nucleotides: 7.

V and J are TRBV6-2 or TRBV6-3 and TRBJ2-2; the D gene could be TRBD1 or TRBD2 (5 bases each). CDR1 is MNHEY, CDR2 SVGEGT, per germline. Trimming stripped 7 bases from V and 0 bases from J, with 9 bases between. CDR3 length: 14 residues. The CDR3 DNA reads TGTGCCAGCAAGGGGACCCCGAACACCGGGGAGCTGTTTTTT. As protein: CASKGTPNTGELFF.

CDR3 residues: CASSRRALPLHF. CDR3 in DNA: TGTGCCAGCAGCCGACGGGCCTTACCGCTCCACTTT. This chain connects TRBV7-2 to TRBJ1-6; no definite D call. Looked up from germline, CDR1 is SGHTA and CDR2 is FQGNSA. V was clipped by 5 bases and J by 16 bases, with 15 bases between them. The CDR3 length is 12 residues.

In its sample, this clonotype was seen a few times. This chain links TRBV6-5 with TRBJ1-1; D is undetermined. V was clipped by 5 bases and J by 7 bases, with 14 bases between them. Germline loops: CDR1 MNHEY, CDR2 SVGAGI. The CDR3 is 13 residues long. DNA of the CDR3: TGTGCCAGCAGTCCCCTCCAGGCTTATGAAGCTTTCTTT. Translated: CASSPLQAYEAFF.

This sequence joins TRBV20-1 and TRBJ1-1, with TRBD1 as a possible D gene (6 bases). The CDR3 loop spans 15 amino acids. Between the trimmed V and J ends, which lost 6 bases and 2 bases, there was a span of 19 bases. Germline values: CDR1 DFQATT, CDR2 SNEGSKA (reference sequence). As DNA, the CDR3 is TGCAGTGCGCTCAACAGGCAGGGGCCTAACACTGAAGCTTTCTTT. Translated, it gives CSALNRQGPNTEAFF.

The chain carries TRBV6-1 and TRBJ2-7; D gene ambiguous. CDR1 MNHNS and CDR2 SASEGT come from the germline V gene. The V end lost 2 bases, the J end lost 4 bases, and 6 bases lay between the germline ends. This CDR3 comprises 12 residues. The CDR3 spells CASSELRYEQYV. The CDR3 DNA reads as TGTGCCAGCAGTGAACTCCGATACGAGCAGTACGTC.

This clonotype was observed a few times. The V call is TRBV5-8, the J call TRBJ2-7; 7 bases are shared with TRBD2. CDR3 length equals 15 residues. Losses at the gene ends were 1 base for V and 1 base for J; bases not matched to a gene: 5. The germline V gene has CDR1 SGHTS and CDR2 YDEGEE. CDR3 nucleotides: TGTGCCAGCAGCTTGACGACTAGCTGGTCCTACGAGCAGTACTTC. This encodes CASSLTTSWSYEQYF. Drawing the rest from reference TRBV5-8 and TRBJ2-7, the complete variable domain is EAGVTQSPTHLIKTRGQQATLRCSPISGHTSVYWYQQALGLGLQFLLWYDEGEERNRGNFPPRFSGRQFPNYSSELNVNALELEDSALYLCASSLTTSWSYEQYFGPGTRLTVT.

This clonotype was detected many times. The chain couples TRBV7-8 to TRBJ2-4, with D hard to call. Germline loops: CDR1 SGHVS, CDR2 FQNEAQ. The CDR3 covers 15 residues. V gave up 0 bases and J gave up 0 bases, with 6 bases separating them. The CDR3 loop reads CASSLATRAKNIQYF. Written as DNA, the CDR3 is TGTGCCAGCAGCTTAGCCACGAGAGCCAAAAACATTCAGTACTTC.

J is TRBJ2-7 and V is TRBV28; D is uncertain. The V end was cut by 7 bases, the J end by 0 bases, with 10 bases between. Germline V gene lookup returns CDR1 MDHEN and CDR2 SYDVKM. This CDR3 comprises 13 residues. CDR3 region: CASTKRSSYEQYV. In DNA form, the CDR3 reads TGTGCCAGCACCAAAAGGAGCTCCTACGAGCAGTACGTC.

This clonotype has only a few counts. The chain carries TRBV2 and TRBJ1-3; D unresolved. Germline V gene data show CDR1 as SNHLY and CDR2 as FYNNEI. CDR3 length: 15 amino acids. Trimming stripped 1 base from V and 1 base from J, with 8 bases between. The CDR3 spells CASSEGVTSGNTIYF. CDR3 DNA: TGTGCCAGCAGTGAAGGTGTAACGTCTGGAAACACCATATATTTT.

This rearrangement joins TRBV27 to TRBJ1-2, with D possibly matching TRBD1 (6 bases). CDR1 MNHEY and CDR2 SMNVEV come from the germline V gene (reference sequence). CDR3 size: 16 residues. The V gene lost 3 bases and the J gene lost 3 bases, with 17 bases spanning the gap. The DNA for the CDR3 is TGTGCCAGCAGTTTCTACTCGCCCACAGGGCACTATGGCTACACCTTC. Translated, it gives CASSFYSPTGHYGYTF.

The chain couples TRBV28 to TRBJ2-7, with TRBD1 as a possible D gene (6 bases). Germline V CDR1 and CDR2: MDHEN, SYDVKM. The CDR3 consists of 13 residues. V was pared by 5 bases and J by 0 bases, with 8 bases between. CDR3 residues: CASSRDNSYEQYV. The CDR3 DNA follows: TGTGCCAGCAGTCGGGACAACTCCTACGAGCAGTACGTC.

This clonotype was counted between two and nine times. This chain joins TRBV12-3 or TRBV12-4 and TRBJ2-7, with D possibly being TRBD1 or TRBD2 (6 bases each). Deletions cut 3 bases from V and 0 bases from J, with 12 bases between. This CDR3 region has 15 residues. The CDR3 DNA sequence: TGTGCCAGCAGTTTCAGGGGACTTAGCTCCTACGAGCAGTACTTC. Its protein is CASSFRGLSSYEQYF.

This clonotype was counted between two and nine times. The rearrangement joins TRBV5-4 to TRBJ2-1; 9 positions agree with TRBD2. CDR3 length: 16 residues. Trimming took 0 bases from V and 9 from J; bases not matched to a gene: 10. Germline CDR1 reads SGHNT; CDR2 reads YYREEE (reference sequence). CDR3 coding DNA: TGTGCCAGCAGCTTGGGGCTAGCGGGGACCGGGGGTGAGCAGTTCTTC. It yields the protein CASSLGLAGTGGEQFF.

The sample holds a few counts of this clonotype. The V call is TRBV13, the J call TRBJ2-2, with D perhaps matching TRBD1 (6 bases). V was cut by 5 bases and J by 6 bases, with 13 bases left in between. Looked up from germline, CDR1 is PRHDT and CDR2 is FYEKMQ (reference sequence). This CDR3 spans 14 amino acids. The CDR3 region is CASSTLQGPGELFF. The CDR3 coding sequence is TGTGCCAGCAGCACCTTACAGGGTCCCGGGGAGCTGTTTTTT.

This clonotype was detected a few times. This chain uses TRBV19 with TRBJ2-7; D gene unclear. Looked up from germline, CDR1 is LNHDA and CDR2 is SQIVND (reference sequence). V lost 3 bases, J lost 2 bases, and 8 bases lay in between. The CDR3 is 13 residues long. CDR3 DNA: TGTGCCAGTAGTATCTTCGGAACCTACGAGCAGTACTTC. Amino acids: CASSIFGTYEQYF.

This chain connects TRBV12-3 or TRBV12-4 to TRBJ2-5; TRBD2 agrees at 7 bases. The ends lost 2 bases at V and 4 bases at J; junction bases unmatched: 10. The CDR3 totals 16 residues. The CDR3 region is CASSLSPPTGGETQYF. The DNA of the CDR3 is TGTGCCAGCAGTTTAAGCCCCCCCACGGGAGGAGAGACCCAGTACTTC.